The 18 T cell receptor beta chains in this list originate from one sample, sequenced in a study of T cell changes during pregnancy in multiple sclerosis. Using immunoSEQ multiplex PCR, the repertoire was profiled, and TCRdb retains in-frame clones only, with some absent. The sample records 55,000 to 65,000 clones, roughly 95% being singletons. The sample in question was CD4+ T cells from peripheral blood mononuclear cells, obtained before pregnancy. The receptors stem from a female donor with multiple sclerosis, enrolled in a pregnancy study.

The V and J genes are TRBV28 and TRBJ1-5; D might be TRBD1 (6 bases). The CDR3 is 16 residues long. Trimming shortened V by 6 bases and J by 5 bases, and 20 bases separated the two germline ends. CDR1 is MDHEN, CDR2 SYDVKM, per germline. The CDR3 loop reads CASSPVRQGWHQPQHF. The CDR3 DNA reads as TGTGCCAGCAGCCCGGTCCGGCAGGGGTGGCATCAGCCCCAGCATTTT. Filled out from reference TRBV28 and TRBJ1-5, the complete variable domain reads DVKVTQSSRYLVKRTGEKVFLECVQDMDHENMFWYRQDPGLGLRLIYFSYDVKMKEKGDIPEGYSVSREKKERFSLILESASTNQTSMYLCASSPVRQGWHQPQHFGDGTRLSIL.

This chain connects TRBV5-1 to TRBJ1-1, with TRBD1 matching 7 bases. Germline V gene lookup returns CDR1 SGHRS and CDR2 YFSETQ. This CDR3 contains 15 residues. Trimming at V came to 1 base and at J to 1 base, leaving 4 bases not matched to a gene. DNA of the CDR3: TGCGCCAGCAGCTTGAAAACAGGGGCGAACACTGAAGCTTTCTTT. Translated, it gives CASSLKTGANTEAFF.

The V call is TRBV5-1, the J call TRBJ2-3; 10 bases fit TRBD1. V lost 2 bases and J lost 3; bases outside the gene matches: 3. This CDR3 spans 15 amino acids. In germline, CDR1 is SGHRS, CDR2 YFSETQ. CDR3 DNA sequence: TGCGCCAGCAGCTTAATGGGACAGGGGACAGATACGCAGTATTTT. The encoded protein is CASSLMGQGTDTQYF.

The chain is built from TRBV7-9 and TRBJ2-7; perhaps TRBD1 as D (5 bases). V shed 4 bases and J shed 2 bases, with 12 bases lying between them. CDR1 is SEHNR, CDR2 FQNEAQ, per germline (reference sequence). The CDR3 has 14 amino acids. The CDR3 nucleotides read TGTGCCAGCAGCTCATGGGGCCCACCCTACGAGCAGTACTTC. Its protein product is CASSSWGPPYEQYF. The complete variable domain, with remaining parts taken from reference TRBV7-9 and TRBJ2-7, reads DTGVSQNPRHKITKRGQNVTFRCDPISEHNRLYWYRQTLGQGPEFLTYFQNEAQLEKSRLLSDRFSAERPKGSFSTLEIQRTEQGDSAMYLCASSSWGPPYEQYFGPGTRLTVT.

The CDR3 sequence: CASGFPPGVNEQFF. The CDR3 DNA reads TGTGCTAGTGGTTTCCCCCCGGGGGTGAATGAGCAGTTCTTC. This chain uses TRBV12-5 with TRBJ2-1; a weak D match, TRBD2 (6 bases). The length of the CDR3 is 14 residues. V was trimmed by 3 bases and J by 7 bases, leaving 13 bases between them. The germline CDR1 and CDR2 sequences are LGHNT and FRNRAP. The full variable domain, its missing parts supplied by reference TRBV12-5 and TRBJ2-1, is DARVTQTPRHKVTEMGQEVTMRCQPILGHNTVFWYRQTMMQGLELLAYFRNRAPLDDSGMPKDRFSAEMPDATLATLKIQPSEPRDSAVYFCASGFPPGVNEQFFGPGTRLTVL.

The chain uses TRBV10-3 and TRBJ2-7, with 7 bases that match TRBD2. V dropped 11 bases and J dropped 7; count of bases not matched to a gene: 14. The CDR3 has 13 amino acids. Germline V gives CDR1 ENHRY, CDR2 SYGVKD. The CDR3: CAAKSSGNGEQYF. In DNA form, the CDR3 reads TGTGCCGCCAAGTCGAGCGGGAACGGTGAGCAGTACTTC.

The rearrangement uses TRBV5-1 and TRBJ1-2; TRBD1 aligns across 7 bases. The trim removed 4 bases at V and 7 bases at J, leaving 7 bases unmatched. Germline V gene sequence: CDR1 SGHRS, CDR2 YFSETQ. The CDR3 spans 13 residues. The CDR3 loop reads CASSGTGTVGYTF. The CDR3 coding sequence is TGCGCCAGCAGCGGAACCGGGACAGTTGGCTACACCTTC.

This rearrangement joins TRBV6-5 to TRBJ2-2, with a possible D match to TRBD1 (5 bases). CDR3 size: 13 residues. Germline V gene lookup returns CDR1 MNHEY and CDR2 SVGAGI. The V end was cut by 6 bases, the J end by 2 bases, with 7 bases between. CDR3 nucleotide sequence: TGTGCCAGCAGGACAGAAAACACCGGGGAGCTGTTTTTT. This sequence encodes CASRTENTGELFF.

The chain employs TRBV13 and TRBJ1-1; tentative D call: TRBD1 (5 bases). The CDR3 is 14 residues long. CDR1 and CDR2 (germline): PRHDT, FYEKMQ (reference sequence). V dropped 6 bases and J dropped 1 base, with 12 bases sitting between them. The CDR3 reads CASSRPGGNTEAFF. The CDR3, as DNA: TGTGCCAGCAGTCGCCCCGGGGGGAACACTGAAGCTTTCTTT.

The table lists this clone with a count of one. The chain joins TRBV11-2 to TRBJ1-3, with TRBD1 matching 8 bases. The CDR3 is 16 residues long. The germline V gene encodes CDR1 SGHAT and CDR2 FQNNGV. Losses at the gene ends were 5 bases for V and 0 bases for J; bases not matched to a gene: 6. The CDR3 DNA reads TGTGCCAGCAGCGCCCTTGGGACAGGCTCTGGAAACACCATATATTTT. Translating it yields CASSALGTGSGNTIYF.

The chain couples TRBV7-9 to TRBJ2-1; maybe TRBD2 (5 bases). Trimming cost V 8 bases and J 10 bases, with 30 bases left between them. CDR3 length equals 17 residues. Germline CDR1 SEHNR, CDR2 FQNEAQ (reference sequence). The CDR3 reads CASEGFAPSIPAREQFF. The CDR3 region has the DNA TGTGCCAGCGAGGGCTTCGCTCCTTCTATCCCGGCCCGAGAGCAGTTCTTC. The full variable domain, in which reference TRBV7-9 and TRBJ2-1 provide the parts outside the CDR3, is DTGVSQNPRHKITKRGQNVTFRCDPISEHNRLYWYRQTLGQGPEFLTYFQNEAQLEKSRLLSDRFSAERPKGSFSTLEIQRTEQGDSAMYLCASEGFAPSIPAREQFFGPGTRLTVL.

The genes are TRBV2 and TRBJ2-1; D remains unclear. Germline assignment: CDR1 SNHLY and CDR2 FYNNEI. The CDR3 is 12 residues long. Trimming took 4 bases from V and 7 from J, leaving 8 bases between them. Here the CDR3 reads CASSVRRNEQFF. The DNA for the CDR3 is TGTGCCAGCAGTGTGAGAAGAAATGAGCAGTTCTTC.

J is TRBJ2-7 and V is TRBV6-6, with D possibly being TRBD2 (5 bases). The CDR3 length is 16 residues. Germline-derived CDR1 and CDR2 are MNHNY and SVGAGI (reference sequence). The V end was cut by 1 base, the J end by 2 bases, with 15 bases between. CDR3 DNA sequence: TGTGCCAGCAGTTACTTCGGCCCGGAGAGGGCCTACGAGCAGTACTTC. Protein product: CASSYFGPERAYEQYF.

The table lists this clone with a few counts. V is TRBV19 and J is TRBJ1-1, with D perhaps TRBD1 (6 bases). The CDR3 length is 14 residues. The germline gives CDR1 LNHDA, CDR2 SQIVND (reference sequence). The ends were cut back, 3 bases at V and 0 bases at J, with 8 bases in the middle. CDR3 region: CASSIGQLNTEAFF. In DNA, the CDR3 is TGTGCCAGTAGTATCGGACAGTTGAACACTGAAGCTTTCTTT.

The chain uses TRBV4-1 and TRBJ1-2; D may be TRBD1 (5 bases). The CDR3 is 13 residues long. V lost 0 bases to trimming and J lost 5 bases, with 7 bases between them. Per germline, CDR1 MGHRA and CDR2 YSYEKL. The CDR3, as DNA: TGCGCCAGCAGCCAAGAGCGACAGTATGGCTACACCTTC. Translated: CASSQERQYGYTF.

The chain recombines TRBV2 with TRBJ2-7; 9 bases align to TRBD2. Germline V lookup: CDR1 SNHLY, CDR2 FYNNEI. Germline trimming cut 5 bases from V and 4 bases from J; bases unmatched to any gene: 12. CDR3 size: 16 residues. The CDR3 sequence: CASSKRGGRARYEQYF. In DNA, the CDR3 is TGTGCCAGCAGTAAGAGGGGCGGGAGGGCCCGGTACGAGCAGTACTTC.

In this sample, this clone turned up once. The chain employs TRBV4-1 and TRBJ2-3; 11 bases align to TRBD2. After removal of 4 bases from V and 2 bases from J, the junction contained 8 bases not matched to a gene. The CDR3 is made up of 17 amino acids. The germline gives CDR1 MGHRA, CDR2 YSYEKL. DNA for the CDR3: TGCGCCAGCAGCCTACGACTAGCGGGACCAGACACAGATACGCAGTATTTT. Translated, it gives CASSLRLAGPDTDTQYF.

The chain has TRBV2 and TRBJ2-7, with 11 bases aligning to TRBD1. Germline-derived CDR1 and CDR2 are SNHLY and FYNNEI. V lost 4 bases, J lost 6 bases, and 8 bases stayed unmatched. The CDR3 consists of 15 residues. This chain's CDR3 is CASSGAGTGGIEQYF. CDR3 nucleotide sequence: TGTGCCAGCAGTGGAGCCGGGACAGGGGGGATCGAGCAGTACTTC.